This T cell receptor beta chain is drawn from a study of blood T cell repertoires in COVID-19. Across over 20 US areas, participants ranged in age from about 18 to 100 years. Clinical history reported by participants formed the basis on which cohorts were assigned. The CDR3 loop spans 16 amino acids. Trimming cost V 4 bases and J 3 bases; bases outside gene matches: 9. Germline CDR1 SGHRS, CDR2 YFSETQ. Original methodology: Amplification of reference gene primers was used by the study to estimate nucleated cell counts. The method was immunoSEQ multiplex PCR; TCRdb's version includes in-frame clones alone and lacks a portion of them. The DNA was the basis for D and trimming; V, J and clone size are from that table. The sample has 150,000 to 200,000 clones; roughly 90% are singletons.

The receptor comes from a woman aged 18-30 years who had recovered from COVID-19. The sequenced sample consisted of PBMCs or T cells enriched from blood (not recorded which). This sequence joins TRBV5-1 and TRBJ2-1, with TRBD1 matching over 8 bases. The CDR3 region is CASSPLEDRVYNEQFF. DNA for the CDR3: TGCGCCAGCAGCCCCCTAGAGGACAGGGTCTACAATGAGCAGTTCTTC.